The clone carrying this T cell receptor beta chain was recorded at least ten times. What it binds is not known. Every donor provided approximately 9.2 milliliters of peripheral blood. The study isolated at least 6.5 million PBMCs from each sample. The source of the sample is a study of blood T cells in healthy people across ages. Study-level points and caveats: Measured against age, TCR beta diversity per million T cells decreased in a roughly linear manner. Naive T cell percentage by flow cytometry tracked strongly with beta diversity.

A second roughly 7 to 12 cycle PCR used barcoded and J-beta primers. TCRdb redid the calling of the 5' RACE reads with MiXCR, one entry per CDR3 protein. Of 650,000 to 700,000 distinct CDR3 sequences listed, around 32% are singletons. The sample taken for sequencing was blood. This TCR derives from a woman of 80 years or more in good health.

In nucleotides, the CDR3 is TGTGCCAGCAGCCCCGGGTTCGGATCCTACAATGAGCAGTTCTTC. Its translation: CASSPGFGSYNEQFF. The rearrangement uses TRBV3-1 and TRBJ2-1; D is unclear. The ends were cut back, 4 bases at V and 1 base at J, with 11 bases in the middle. Germline V gene lookup returns CDR1 LGHDT and CDR2 YNNKEL (reference sequence). This CDR3 comprises 15 residues.